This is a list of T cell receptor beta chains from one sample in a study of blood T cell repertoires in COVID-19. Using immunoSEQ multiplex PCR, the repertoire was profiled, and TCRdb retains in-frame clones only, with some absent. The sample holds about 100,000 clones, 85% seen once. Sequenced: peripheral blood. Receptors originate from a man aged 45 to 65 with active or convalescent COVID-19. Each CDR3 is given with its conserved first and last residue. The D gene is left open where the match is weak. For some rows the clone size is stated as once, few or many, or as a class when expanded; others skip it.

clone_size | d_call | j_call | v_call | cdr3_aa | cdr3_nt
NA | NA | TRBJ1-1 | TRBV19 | CASSINWEATEAFF | TGTGCCAGTAGTATAAACTGGGAGGCGACTGAAGCTTTCTTT
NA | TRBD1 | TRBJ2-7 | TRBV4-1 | CASSRRQGQGSEQYF | TGCGCCAGCAGCAGGAGACAGGGACAGGGGAGTGAGCAGTACTTC
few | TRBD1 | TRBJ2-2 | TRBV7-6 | CASSPWDRGMELFF | TGTGCCAGCAGCCCCTGGGACAGGGGGATGGAGCTGTTTTTT
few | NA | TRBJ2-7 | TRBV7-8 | CASSLSLSYEQYF | TGTGCCAGCAGCCTTAGCTTATCCTACGAGCAGTACTTC
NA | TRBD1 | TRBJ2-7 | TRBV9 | CASSRGQSYEQYF | TGTGCCAGCAGCCGGGGACAGTCCTACGAGCAGTACTTC
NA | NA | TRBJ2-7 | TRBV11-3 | CASSLVRELSYEQYF | TGTGCCAGCAGCTTAGTACGGGAGCTCTCCTACGAGCAGTACTTC
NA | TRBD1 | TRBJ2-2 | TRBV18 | CASSAGQGFPTGELFF | TGTGCCAGCTCAGCCGGACAGGGTTTCCCCACCGGGGAGCTGTTTTTT
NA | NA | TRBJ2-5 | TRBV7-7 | CASSPSGFQETQYF | TGTGCTAGCAGCCCGAGCGGGTTCCAAGAGACCCAGTACTTC
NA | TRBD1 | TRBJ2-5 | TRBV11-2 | CASSLGQGAGTQYF | TGTGCCAGCAGCTTAGGACAGGGGGCGGGGACCCAGTACTTC
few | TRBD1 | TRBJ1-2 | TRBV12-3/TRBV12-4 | CASRLGTGGGYTF | TGTGCCAGCCGACTGGGGACAGGTGGTGGCTACACCTTC
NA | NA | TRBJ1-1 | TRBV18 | CASSPGTTEAFF | TGTGCCAGCTCACCCGGGACTACTGAAGCTTTCTTT
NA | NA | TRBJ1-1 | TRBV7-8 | CASSLGQGAFF | TGTGCCAGCAGCTTAGGTCAGGGCGCTTTCTTT
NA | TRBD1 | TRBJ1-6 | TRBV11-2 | CASSFPQGAWSPLHF | TGTGCCAGCAGCTTCCCTCAGGGGGCTTGGTCACCCCTCCACTTT
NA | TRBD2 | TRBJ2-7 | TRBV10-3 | CAIGYSGRPNEQYF | TGTGCCATCGGATATAGCGGGAGACCCAACGAGCAGTACTTC
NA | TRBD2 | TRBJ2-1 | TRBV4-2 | CASSQQSGGPSSYNEQFF | TGTGCCAGCAGCCAACAGAGCGGGGGACCGAGCTCCTACAATGAGCAGTTCTTC
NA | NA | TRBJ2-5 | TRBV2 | CATCSEQGETQYF | TGTGCCACCTGTAGCGAGCAAGGGGAGACCCAGTACTTC
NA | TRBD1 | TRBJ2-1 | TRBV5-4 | CASSFGTDIAQFF | TGTGCCAGCAGCTTTGGGACAGACATTGCGCAGTTCTTC
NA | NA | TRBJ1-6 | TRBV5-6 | CASSLAGGYGSPLHF | TGTGCCAGCAGCTTGGCTGGAGGTTACGGTTCACCCCTCCACTTT
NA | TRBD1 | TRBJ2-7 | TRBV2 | CASTVGTGVHEQYF | TGTGCCAGCACGGTTGGGACAGGCGTACACGAGCAGTACTTC
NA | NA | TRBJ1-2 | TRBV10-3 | CAISGEVYGYTF | TGTGCCATCAGTGGAGAGGTATACGGCTACACCTTC
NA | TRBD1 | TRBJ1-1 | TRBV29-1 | CSAIGTAMNTEAFF | TGCAGCGCTATAGGGACAGCGATGAACACTGAAGCTTTCTTT
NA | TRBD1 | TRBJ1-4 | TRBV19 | CASSSARTGINEKLFF | TGTGCCAGTAGCTCCGCCCGGACAGGTATTAATGAAAAACTGTTTTTT
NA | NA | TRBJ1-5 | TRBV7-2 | CASSLPSGGQPQHF | TGTGCCAGCAGCCTTCCATCCGGCGGTCAGCCCCAGCATTTT
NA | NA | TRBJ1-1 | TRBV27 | CASSITGSPTEAFF | TGTGCCAGCAGTATTACAGGGAGCCCCACTGAAGCTTTCTTT
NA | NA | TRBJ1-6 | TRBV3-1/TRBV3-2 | CASSLGGLSPLHF | TGTGCCAGCAGCCTCGGGGGGCTTTCACCCCTCCACTTT
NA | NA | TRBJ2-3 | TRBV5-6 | CASSRRTGSTDTQYF | TGTGCCAGCAGCCGGCGGACGGGAAGCACAGATACGCAGTATTTT
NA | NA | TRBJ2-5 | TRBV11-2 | CASSLEGGRSAQYF | TGTGCCAGCAGCTTAGAAGGAGGGCGGTCGGCCCAGTACTTC
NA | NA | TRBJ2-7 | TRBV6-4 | CASNYEQYF | TGTGCCAGTAACTACGAGCAGTACTTC
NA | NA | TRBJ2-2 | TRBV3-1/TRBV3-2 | CASSYKGLGPGELFF | TGTGCCAGCAGCTACAAAGGTCTAGGCCCCGGGGAGCTGTTTTTT
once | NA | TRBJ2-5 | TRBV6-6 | CASSTTEETQYF | TGTGCCAGCAGCACGACAGAAGAGACCCAGTACTTC
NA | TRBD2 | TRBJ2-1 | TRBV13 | CASSRQGAGDENEQFF | TGTGCCAGCAGTCGTCAGGGAGCGGGAGACGAGAATGAGCAGTTCTTC
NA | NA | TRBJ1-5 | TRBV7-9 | CASSLNELAQHF | TGTGCCAGCAGCTTAAATGAGCTGGCCCAGCATTTT
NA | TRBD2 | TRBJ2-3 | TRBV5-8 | CASSRLAGFPTSTDTQYF | TGTGCCAGCAGCCGACTAGCGGGCTTTCCGACTAGCACAGATACGCAGTATTTT
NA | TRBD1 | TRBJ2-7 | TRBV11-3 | CASSSMTGASYEQYF | TGTGCCAGCAGCTCAATGACAGGGGCCTCCTACGAGCAGTACTTC
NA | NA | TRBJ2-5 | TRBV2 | CASSAVEGETQYF | TGTGCCAGCAGTGCGGTCGAGGGAGAGACCCAGTACTTC
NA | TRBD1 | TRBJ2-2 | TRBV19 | CASSIGQGRTGELFF | TGTGCCAGTAGTATAGGACAGGGGCGCACCGGGGAGCTGTTTTTT
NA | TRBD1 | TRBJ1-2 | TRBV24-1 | CATSDEQGYYGYTF | TGTGCCACCAGCGACGAACAGGGGTACTATGGCTACACCTTC
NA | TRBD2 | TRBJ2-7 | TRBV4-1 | CASSQTSGIYEQYF | TGCGCCAGCAGCCAAACTAGCGGGATCTACGAGCAGTACTTC
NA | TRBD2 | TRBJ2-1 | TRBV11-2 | CASSPSGLSYNEQFF | TGTGCCAGCAGCCCTAGCGGACTCTCCTACAATGAGCAGTTCTTC
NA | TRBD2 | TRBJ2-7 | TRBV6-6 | CASRDSGSAEEQYF | TGTGCCAGCAGGGACAGCGGGAGTGCTGAAGAGCAGTACTTC
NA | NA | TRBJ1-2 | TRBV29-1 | CSVEAGSYGYTF | TGCAGCGTTGAAGCGGGTAGCTATGGCTACACCTTC
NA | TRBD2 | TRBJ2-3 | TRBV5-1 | CASSLARAASGSGDTQYF | TGCGCCAGCAGCTTGGCCAGGGCGGCTAGCGGGAGTGGTGATACGCAGTATTTT
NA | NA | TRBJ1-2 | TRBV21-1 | CASSISGTGFRSYTF | TGTGCCAGCAGCATTTCCGGGACAGGGTTTCGGAGCTACACCTTC
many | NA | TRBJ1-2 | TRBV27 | CASRAQARLNGYTF | TGTGCCAGCAGGGCCCAGGCCCGCCTGAATGGCTACACCTTC
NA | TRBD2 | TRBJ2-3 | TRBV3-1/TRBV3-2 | CASRRGLAGAEDTQYF | TGTGCCAGCAGGCGGGGACTAGCGGGAGCAGAAGATACGCAGTATTTT
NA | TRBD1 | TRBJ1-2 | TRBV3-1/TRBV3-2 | CASSARGQGGVGGYTF | TGTGCCAGCAGCGCCAGGGGACAGGGGGGTGTAGGTGGCTACACCTTC
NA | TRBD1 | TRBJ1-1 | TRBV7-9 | CASSLGGGAGEAFF | TGTGCCAGCAGCTTAGGAGGGGGCGCGGGTGAAGCTTTCTTT
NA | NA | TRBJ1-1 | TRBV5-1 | CASSSPGQMNTEAFF | TGCGCCAGCAGCTCGCCCGGACAGATGAACACTGAAGCTTTCTTT
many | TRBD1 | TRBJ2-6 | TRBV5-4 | CASSRDRNTPGANVLTF | TGTGCCAGCAGCAGGGACAGAAATACCCCTGGGGCCAACGTCCTGACTTTC
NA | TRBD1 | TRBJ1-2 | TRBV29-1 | CSVEDGAGTGTYGYTF | TGCAGCGTTGAAGATGGGGCCGGGACAGGGACCTATGGCTACACCTTC
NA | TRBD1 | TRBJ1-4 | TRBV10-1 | CASSESGQDNEKLFF | TGCGCCAGCAGTGAGTCGGGACAGGACAATGAAAAACTGTTTTTT
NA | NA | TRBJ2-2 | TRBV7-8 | CASSITANTGELFF | TGTGCCAGCAGCATAACAGCGAACACCGGGGAGCTGTTTTTT
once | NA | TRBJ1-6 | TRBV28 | CASKTSRGPGLNSPLHF | TGTGCCAGCAAAACATCGCGGGGCCCTGGCCTTAATTCACCCCTCCACTTT
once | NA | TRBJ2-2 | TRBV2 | CASSAQGTNTGELFF | TGTGCCAGCAGCGCGCAGGGGACGAACACCGGGGAGCTGTTTTTT
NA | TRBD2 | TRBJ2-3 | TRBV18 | CASSQNGLAGSTDTQYF | TGTGCCAGCTCCCAGAATGGACTAGCGGGAAGCACAGATACGCAGTATTTT
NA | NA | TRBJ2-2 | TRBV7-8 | CASSFRRGSTPTGELFF | TGTGCCAGCAGCTTCCGTAGGGGGTCAACACCGACCGGGGAGCTGTTTTTT